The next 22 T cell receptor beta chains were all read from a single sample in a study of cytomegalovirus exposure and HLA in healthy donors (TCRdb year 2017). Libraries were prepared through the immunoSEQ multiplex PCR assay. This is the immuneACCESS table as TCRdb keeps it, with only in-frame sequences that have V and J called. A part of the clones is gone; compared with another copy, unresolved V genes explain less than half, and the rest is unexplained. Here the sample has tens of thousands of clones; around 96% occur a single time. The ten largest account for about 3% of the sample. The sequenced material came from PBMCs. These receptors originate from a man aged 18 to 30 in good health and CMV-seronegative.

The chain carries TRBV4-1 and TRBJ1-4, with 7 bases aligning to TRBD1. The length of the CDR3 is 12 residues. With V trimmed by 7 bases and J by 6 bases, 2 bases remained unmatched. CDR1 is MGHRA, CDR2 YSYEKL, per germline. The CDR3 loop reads CASTRGDEKLFF. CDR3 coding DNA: TGCGCCAGCACCAGGGGGGATGAAAAACTGTTTTTT.

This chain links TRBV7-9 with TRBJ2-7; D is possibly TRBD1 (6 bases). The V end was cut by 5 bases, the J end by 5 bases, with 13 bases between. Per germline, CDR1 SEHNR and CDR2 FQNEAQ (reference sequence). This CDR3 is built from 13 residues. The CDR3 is CASSANRDNEQYF. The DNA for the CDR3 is TGTGCCAGCAGCGCCAACCGGGACAACGAGCAGTACTTC.

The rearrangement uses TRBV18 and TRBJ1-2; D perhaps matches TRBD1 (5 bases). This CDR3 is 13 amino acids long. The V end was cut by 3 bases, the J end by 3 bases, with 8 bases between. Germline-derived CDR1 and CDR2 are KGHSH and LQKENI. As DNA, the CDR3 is TGTGCCAGCTCACCGGGACTGGACTATGGCTACACCTTC. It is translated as CASSPGLDYGYTF.

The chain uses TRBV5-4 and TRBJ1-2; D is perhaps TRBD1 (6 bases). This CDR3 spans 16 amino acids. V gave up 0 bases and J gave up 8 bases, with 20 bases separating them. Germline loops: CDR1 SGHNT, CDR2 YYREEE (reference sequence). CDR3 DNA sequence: TGTGCCAGCAGCTTGGGGGGTGCACAGGGCTCGGAAGGCTACACCTTC. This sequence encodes CASSLGGAQGSEGYTF.

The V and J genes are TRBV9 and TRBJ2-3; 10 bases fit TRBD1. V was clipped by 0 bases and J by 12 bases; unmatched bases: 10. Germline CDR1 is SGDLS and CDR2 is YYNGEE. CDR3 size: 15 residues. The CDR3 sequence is CASSVAETGGSHQYF. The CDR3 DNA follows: TGTGCCAGCAGCGTAGCGGAGACAGGGGGCAGCCACCAGTATTTT.

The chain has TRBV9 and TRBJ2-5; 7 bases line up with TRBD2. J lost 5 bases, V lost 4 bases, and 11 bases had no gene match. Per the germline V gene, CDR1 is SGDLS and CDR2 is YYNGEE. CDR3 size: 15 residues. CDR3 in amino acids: CASSPSGRGVETQYF. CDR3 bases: TGTGCCAGCAGCCCCTCGGGCCGGGGGGTGGAGACCCAGTACTTC.

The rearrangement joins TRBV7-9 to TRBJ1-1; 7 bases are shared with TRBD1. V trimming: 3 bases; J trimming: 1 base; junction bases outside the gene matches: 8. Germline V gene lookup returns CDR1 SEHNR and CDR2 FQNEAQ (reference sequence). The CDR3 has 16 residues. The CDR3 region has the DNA TGTGCCAGCAGCTTCGCAGGGGGGAGCCCGAACACTGAAGCTTTCTTT. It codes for CASSFAGGSPNTEAFF.

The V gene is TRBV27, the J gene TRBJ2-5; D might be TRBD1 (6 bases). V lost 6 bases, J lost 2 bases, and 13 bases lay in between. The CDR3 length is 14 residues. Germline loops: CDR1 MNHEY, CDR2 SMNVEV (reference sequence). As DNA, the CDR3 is TGTGCCAGCAGCCGACAGGAACCTCAAGAGACCCAGTACTTC. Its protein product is CASSRQEPQETQYF.

CDR3 amino acids: CASSDGGQTYGYTF. The CDR3 region has the DNA TGTGCCAGCAGTGACGGTGGACAGACCTATGGCTACACCTTC. The chain carries TRBV6-4 and TRBJ1-2; maybe TRBD1 (6 bases). The CDR3 runs 14 residues. Per the germline V gene, CDR1 is MRHNA and CDR2 is SNTAGT. With 2 bases removed from V and 4 bases from J, the gap between germline ends came to 11 bases.

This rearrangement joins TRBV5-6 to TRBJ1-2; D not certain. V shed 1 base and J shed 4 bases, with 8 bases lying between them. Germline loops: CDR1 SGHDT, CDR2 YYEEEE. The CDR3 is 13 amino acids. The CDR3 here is CASSLLPTYGYTF. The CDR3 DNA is TGTGCCAGCAGCTTGCTACCCACCTATGGCTACACCTTC.

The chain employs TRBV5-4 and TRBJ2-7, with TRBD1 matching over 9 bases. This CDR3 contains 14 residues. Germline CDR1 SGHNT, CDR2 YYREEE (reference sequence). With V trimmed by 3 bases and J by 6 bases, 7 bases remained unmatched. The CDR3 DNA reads TGTGCCAGCAGCTGGGGACAGGGACACGTCGAGCAGTACTTC. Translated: CASSWGQGHVEQYF. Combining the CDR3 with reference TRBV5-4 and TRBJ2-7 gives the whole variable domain ETGVTQSPTHLIKTRGQQVTLRCSSQSGHNTVSWYQQALGQGPQFIFQYYREEENGRGNFPPRFSGLQFPNYSSELNVNALELDDSALYLCASSWGQGHVEQYFGPGTRLTVT.

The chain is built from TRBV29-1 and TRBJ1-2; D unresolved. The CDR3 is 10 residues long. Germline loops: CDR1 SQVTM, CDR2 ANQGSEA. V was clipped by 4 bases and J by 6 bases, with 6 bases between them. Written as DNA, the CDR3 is TGCAGCGTTGGGCACAATGGCTACACCTTC. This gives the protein CSVGHNGYTF.

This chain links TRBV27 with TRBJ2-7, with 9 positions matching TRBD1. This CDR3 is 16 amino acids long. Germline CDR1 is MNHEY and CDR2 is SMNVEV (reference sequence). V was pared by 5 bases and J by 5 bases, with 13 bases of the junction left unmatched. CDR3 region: CASSLTTGTGKNEQYF. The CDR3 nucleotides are TGTGCCAGCAGTCTGACTACCGGGACAGGGAAAAACGAGCAGTACTTC.

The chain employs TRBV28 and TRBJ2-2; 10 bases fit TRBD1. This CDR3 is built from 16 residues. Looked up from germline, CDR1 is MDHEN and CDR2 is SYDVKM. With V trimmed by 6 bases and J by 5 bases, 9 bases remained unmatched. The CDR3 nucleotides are TGTGCCAGCAGATTTGCCGGACAGGGGGTTACCGGGGAGCTGTTTTTT. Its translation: CASRFAGQGVTGELFF.

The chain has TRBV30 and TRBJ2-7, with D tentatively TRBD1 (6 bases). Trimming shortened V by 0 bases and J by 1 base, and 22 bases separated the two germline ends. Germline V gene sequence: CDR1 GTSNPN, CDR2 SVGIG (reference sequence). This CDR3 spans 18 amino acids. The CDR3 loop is CAWSVLRGTWDTSYEQYF. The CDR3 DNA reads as TGTGCCTGGAGTGTTCTTAGGGGGACATGGGACACATCCTACGAGCAGTACTTC.

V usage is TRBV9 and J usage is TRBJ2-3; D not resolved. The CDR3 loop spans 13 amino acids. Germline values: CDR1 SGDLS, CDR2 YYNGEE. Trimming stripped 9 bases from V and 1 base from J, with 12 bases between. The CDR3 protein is CATTKAGTDTQYF. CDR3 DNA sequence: TGTGCCACCACGAAGGCGGGCACAGATACGCAGTATTTT.

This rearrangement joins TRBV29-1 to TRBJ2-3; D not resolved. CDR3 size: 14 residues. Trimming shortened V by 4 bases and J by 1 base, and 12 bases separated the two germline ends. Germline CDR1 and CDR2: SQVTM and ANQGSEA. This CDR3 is CSVATQTGTDTQYF. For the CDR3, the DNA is TGCAGCGTTGCAACCCAAACAGGCACAGATACGCAGTATTTT.

CDR3 loop: CASSFISQGSYEQYF. The DNA of the CDR3 is TGTGCCAGCAGCTTCATATCCCAGGGTTCCTACGAGCAGTACTTC. The V and J genes are TRBV7-2 and TRBJ2-7; the D gene is possibly TRBD1 (5 bases). CDR3 length: 15 residues. V lost 3 bases and J 1 base, leaving 13 bases between the germline ends. The germline V gene has CDR1 SGHTA and CDR2 FQGNSA.

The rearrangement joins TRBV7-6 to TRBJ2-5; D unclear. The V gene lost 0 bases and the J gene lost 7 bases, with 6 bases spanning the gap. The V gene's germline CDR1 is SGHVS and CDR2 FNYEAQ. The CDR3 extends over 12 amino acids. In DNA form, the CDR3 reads TGTGCCAGCAGCTTAGCCGGGTCGACCCAGTACTTC. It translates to CASSLAGSTQYF.

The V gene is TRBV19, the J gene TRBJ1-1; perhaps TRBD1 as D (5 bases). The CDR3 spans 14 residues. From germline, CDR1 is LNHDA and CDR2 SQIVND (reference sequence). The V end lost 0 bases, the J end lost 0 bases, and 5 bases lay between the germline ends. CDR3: CASSIEGVNTEAFF. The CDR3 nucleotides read TGTGCCAGTAGTATAGAAGGGGTGAACACTGAAGCTTTCTTT.

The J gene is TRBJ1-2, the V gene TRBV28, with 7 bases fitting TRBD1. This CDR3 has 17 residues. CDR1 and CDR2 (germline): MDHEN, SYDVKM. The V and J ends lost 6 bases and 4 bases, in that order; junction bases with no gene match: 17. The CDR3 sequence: CASSPGTAPQGTYGYTF. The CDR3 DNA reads TGTGCCAGCAGCCCGGGGACAGCTCCTCAAGGGACCTATGGCTACACCTTC.

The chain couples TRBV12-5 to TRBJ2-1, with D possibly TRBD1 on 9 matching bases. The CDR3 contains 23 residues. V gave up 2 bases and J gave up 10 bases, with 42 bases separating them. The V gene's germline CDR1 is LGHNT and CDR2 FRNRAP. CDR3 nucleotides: TGTGCTAGTGGTTTGCGACAGTTTTCTTGGACAGGGGTATTAGCGGGGACCCCCGAGGAGCAGTTCTTC. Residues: CASGLRQFSWTGVLAGTPEEQFF. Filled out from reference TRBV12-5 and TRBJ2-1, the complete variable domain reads DARVTQTPRHKVTEMGQEVTMRCQPILGHNTVFWYRQTMMQGLELLAYFRNRAPLDDSGMPKDRFSAEMPDATLATLKIQPSEPRDSAVYFCASGLRQFSWTGVLAGTPEEQFFGPGTRLTVL.